This TCR beta chain was obtained from a study of OX40 agonist ivuxolimab in advanced cancers. Study as a whole: Previous treatment with anti-PD-1, anti-PD-L1 or anti-CTLA-4 therapy was allowed; 40% had received some.

General study results and limits: CD4+ and CD8+ blood T cells expanded clonally by week 6 at 0.1 to 3.0 mg/kg. Partial responders dosed at 0.1-3.0 mg/kg displayed clonal expansion ranking among the lowest.

The sample holds one count of this clone. What it binds is unknown. The ends were cut back, 5 bases at V and 2 bases at J, with 15 bases in the middle. There are 15 residues in the CDR3. Germline lookup yields CDR1 SGHAT and CDR2 FQNNGV. TCRdb's table, derived via immunoSEQ multiplex PCR, lists solely in-frame clones and lacks some. The sample lists tens of thousands of clones; under 95% were seen once. The rearrangement joins TRBV11-2 to TRBJ2-5; D might be TRBD2 (6 bases). The sample consisted of CD4+ or CD8+ T cells sorted from blood, taken in a trial of the OX40 agonist ivuxolimab. The source of this sequence is an adult with an advanced solid tumor such as melanoma, head and neck, liver or kidney cancer. The CDR3 sequence is CASSPLGGIQETQYF. CDR3 coding DNA: TGTGCCAGCAGCCCGTTGGGAGGCATACAAGAGACCCAGTACTTC. The full variable domain, its missing parts supplied by reference TRBV11-2 and TRBJ2-5, is EAGVAQSPRYKIIEKRQSVAFWCNPISGHATLYWYQQILGQGPKLLIQFQNNGVVDDSQLPKDRFSAERLKGVDSTLKIQPAKLEDSAVYLCASSPLGGIQETQYFGPGTRLLVL.